This is a list of T cell receptor beta chains from one sample in a study of PD-1 blockade in classical Hodgkin lymphoma. TCRdb's copy holds only in-frame clones and misses some; the assay was immunoSEQ multiplex PCR. This sample carries under 100,000 clones, around 80% of them seen once, and the ten largest clones take 10% to 15%. The sample was peripheral blood mononuclear cells (PBMCs), taken at baseline. The receptor source for this set is a human donor with classical Hodgkin lymphoma. Both conserved end residues are part of each CDR3. Each record gives: CDR3 DNA, CDR3 protein, J gene, V gene, D gene, clone size. D genes are given only for firm matches. The size of a clone is reported for some rows only, either as once, few or many, or as a class for expanded clones.

DNA: TGTGCCAGCAGTGGAAAACCGGGTCCCAGGGAGACCCAGTACTTC
CDR3: CASSGKPGPRETQYF
J: TRBJ2-5
V: TRBV6-1
D: -
size: -

DNA: TGTGCCAGCAGCTTAGCCGTCATCAATCAGCCCCAGCATTTT
CDR3: CASSLAVINQPQHF
J: TRBJ1-5
V: TRBV7-9
D: -
size: -

DNA: TGTGCCAGCAGCTTGGTTGGAAGTCAAGAGACCCAGTACTTC
CDR3: CASSLVGSQETQYF
J: TRBJ2-5
V: TRBV5-4
D: -
size: -

DNA: TGTGCCAGTGCGACAGACCAGGCCAACGTCCTGACTTTC
CDR3: CASATDQANVLTF
J: TRBJ2-6
V: TRBV9
D: -
size: many

DNA: TGTGCCAGCAGTTACTCTAGCGGGAGGACAGTTCACGAGCAGTACTTC
CDR3: CASSYSSGRTVHEQYF
J: TRBJ2-7
V: TRBV6-5
D: TRBD2
size: -

DNA: TGTGCCAGCAGCCAAGATGTGTCCGAGGGGCAGCCCCAGCATTTT
CDR3: CASSQDVSEGQPQHF
J: TRBJ1-5
V: TRBV4-2
D: -
size: once

DNA: TGTGCCAGCGGTTTAGTTACCTACGAGCAGTACTTC
CDR3: CASGLVTYEQYF
J: TRBJ2-7
V: TRBV2
D: -
size: -

DNA: TGTGCCAGTAGTTCCCAGACTAATGAAAAACTGTTTTTT
CDR3: CASSSQTNEKLFF
J: TRBJ1-4
V: TRBV19
D: -
size: -

DNA: TGTGCCAGCAGCTCCCCCGTTGGGCGCCGCACAGATACGCAGTATTTT
CDR3: CASSSPVGRRTDTQYF
J: TRBJ2-3
V: TRBV7-2
D: -
size: -

DNA: TGTGCCAGCAGCTGTGGGACTAGCGGGAGGGCCACTGAGCAGTTCTTC
CDR3: CASSCGTSGRATEQFF
J: TRBJ2-1
V: TRBV21-1
D: -
size: -

DNA: TGTGCCAGCAGCCCCACCGGGACAGACTACAATGAGCAGTTCTTC
CDR3: CASSPTGTDYNEQFF
J: TRBJ2-1
V: TRBV5-4
D: TRBD1
size: -

DNA: TGTGCCAGCAGTTTAGCGCAGGGTAATGAAAAACTGTTTTTT
CDR3: CASSLAQGNEKLFF
J: TRBJ1-4
V: TRBV28
D: -
size: -

DNA: TGTGCCAGCAGCCCCCGACAGGGATCGTCAGATACGCAGTATTTT
CDR3: CASSPRQGSSDTQYF
J: TRBJ2-3
V: TRBV11-3
D: TRBD1
size: -

DNA: TGTGCCAGCAGCGTAGTGCCTAATGAAAAACTGTTTTTT
CDR3: CASSVVPNEKLFF
J: TRBJ1-4
V: TRBV9
D: -
size: -

DNA: TGCGCCAGCAGCCCCCCTCAAGGGACAGGGGCAGATACGCAGTATTTT
CDR3: CASSPPQGTGADTQYF
J: TRBJ2-3
V: TRBV5-1
D: TRBD1
size: -

DNA: TGTGCCAGCAGTTCCCCCCAAGGTTTCCCCACAGATACGCAGTATTTT
CDR3: CASSSPQGFPTDTQYF
J: TRBJ2-3
V: TRBV27
D: -
size: once

DNA: TGTGCCAGCAGTTCCCCGGGACCCTCAGAGACCCAGTACTTC
CDR3: CASSSPGPSETQYF
J: TRBJ2-5
V: TRBV28
D: -
size: -

DNA: TGTGCCAGCAGGGAATACAGGGGATACACTGAAGCTTTCTTT
CDR3: CASREYRGYTEAFF
J: TRBJ1-1
V: TRBV2
D: TRBD1
size: -

DNA: TGTGCCAGCAGTTTAATGGGACCGAACACTGAAGCTTTCTTT
CDR3: CASSLMGPNTEAFF
J: TRBJ1-1
V: TRBV6-5
D: -
size: -

DNA: TGTGCCAGCAGCCCCCGTGCGGGAGAGACCCAGTACTTC
CDR3: CASSPRAGETQYF
J: TRBJ2-5
V: TRBV7-2
D: -
size: -

DNA: TGTGCCATCAGTGGAGGACTAGCGGGCAACACCGGGGAGCTGTTTTTT
CDR3: CAISGGLAGNTGELFF
J: TRBJ2-2
V: TRBV10-3
D: TRBD2
size: -

DNA: TGTGCCATCAGCCAGGGGGGAGACGAGCAGTACTTC
CDR3: CAISQGGDEQYF
J: TRBJ2-7
V: TRBV10-3
D: -
size: -

DNA: TGTGCCGTGGGCAGATCCTACGAGCAGTACTTC
CDR3: CAVGRSYEQYF
J: TRBJ2-7
V: TRBV27
D: -
size: -

DNA: TGTGCCCCCGGCCTCGAAGTGGGGAATCAGCCCCAGCATTTT
CDR3: CAPGLEVGNQPQHF
J: TRBJ1-5
V: TRBV28
D: -
size: once

DNA: TGTGCCAGCAGCCAAGGGGACGGACTCGGTAATGAAAAACTGTTTTTT
CDR3: CASSQGDGLGNEKLFF
J: TRBJ1-4
V: TRBV4-2
D: -
size: once

DNA: TGTGCCAGTAGTAGGGGACCGCTTAACTATGGCTACACCTTC
CDR3: CASSRGPLNYGYTF
J: TRBJ1-2
V: TRBV19
D: -
size: -

DNA: TGTGCCAGCAGTGAAGTCGGCGGTTACGAGCAGTACTTC
CDR3: CASSEVGGYEQYF
J: TRBJ2-7
V: TRBV6-1
D: -
size: once

DNA: TGTGCCAGCAGACGTAGCGGGACCCTCGACTTC
CDR3: CASRRSGTLDF
J: TRBJ2-7
V: TRBV28
D: TRBD2
size: -

DNA: TGTGCCAGCAGGGACAGGGTGGACCAGCCCCAGCATTTT
CDR3: CASRDRVDQPQHF
J: TRBJ1-5
V: TRBV6-6
D: TRBD1
size: -

DNA: TGTGCCAGCAGCCAACAGCAGGGGGGCACCGGGGAGCTGTTTTTT
CDR3: CASSQQQGGTGELFF
J: TRBJ2-2
V: TRBV7-2
D: -
size: -

DNA: TGTGCCAGCAGCATCTTGACAGCCTATGGCTACACCTTC
CDR3: CASSILTAYGYTF
J: TRBJ1-2
V: TRBV7-2
D: -
size: -

DNA: TGCAGCGTGCGTATGGACACTGAAGCTTTCTTT
CDR3: CSVRMDTEAFF
J: TRBJ1-1
V: TRBV29-1
D: -
size: -

DNA: TGTGCCAGCAGCGTAGGCCCAGGGGACTACGAGCAGTACTTC
CDR3: CASSVGPGDYEQYF
J: TRBJ2-7
V: TRBV9
D: -
size: -

DNA: TGTGCCAGCAGCTTAACTACAGGGGGAAACACTGAAGCTTTCTTT
CDR3: CASSLTTGGNTEAFF
J: TRBJ1-1
V: TRBV7-8
D: TRBD1
size: -

DNA: TGTGCCAGTAGTTCCTCCGGGCCTCTACAAAGCAATCAGCCCCAGCATTTT
CDR3: CASSSSGPLQSNQPQHF
J: TRBJ1-5
V: TRBV19
D: -
size: -

DNA: TGTGCCAGCAGGGGGACCCCTTACGCAACTAATGAAAAACTGTTTTTT
CDR3: CASRGTPYATNEKLFF
J: TRBJ1-4
V: TRBV2
D: -
size: -

DNA: TGCGCCAGCAGCTTGTCTTTTGGGGCCTACGAGCAGTACTTC
CDR3: CASSLSFGAYEQYF
J: TRBJ2-7
V: TRBV5-1
D: -
size: -

DNA: TGCGCCAGCAGCTTGTTTGGGGGACAGAGGTTCACTGGGGCCAACGTCCTGACTTTC
CDR3: CASSLFGGQRFTGANVLTF
J: TRBJ2-6
V: TRBV5-1
D: TRBD1
size: once

DNA: TGTGCCAGCAGTTACACTGCCCCCGGCTCCTACGAGCAGTACTTC
CDR3: CASSYTAPGSYEQYF
J: TRBJ2-7
V: TRBV6-5
D: -
size: -

DNA: TGTGCCAGTAGTCCGAAACACTCCGGGGGGACTGAAGCTTTCTTT
CDR3: CASSPKHSGGTEAFF
J: TRBJ1-1
V: TRBV19
D: -
size: once

DNA: TGTGCCAGCAGCCCAAAAGGCGGGTCCCGGTCCTACGAGCAGTACTTC
CDR3: CASSPKGGSRSYEQYF
J: TRBJ2-7
V: TRBV7-2
D: -
size: -

DNA: TGTGCCATCAGTGAGACAGAAAAGCAGTACTTC
CDR3: CAISETEKQYF
J: TRBJ2-7
V: TRBV10-3
D: -
size: many

DNA: TGTGCCAGCAGCTCTACTTCCGGGACAGCTTACAATGAGCAGTTCTTC
CDR3: CASSSTSGTAYNEQFF
J: TRBJ2-1
V: TRBV27
D: TRBD1
size: few

DNA: TGTGCCAGCAGCTTAGGACAGGCTCGCTCCTACGAGCAGTACTTC
CDR3: CASSLGQARSYEQYF
J: TRBJ2-7
V: TRBV7-2
D: -
size: -

DNA: TGCGCCAGCAGCACCCCCGGGCCAGTCGGGGAAAAACTGTTTTTT
CDR3: CASSTPGPVGEKLFF
J: TRBJ1-4
V: TRBV4-1
D: -
size: -

DNA: TGTGCCAGTAGTATGGTCCGAAGCTCCTACAATGAGCAGTTCTTC
CDR3: CASSMVRSSYNEQFF
J: TRBJ2-1
V: TRBV19
D: -
size: -

DNA: TGCGCCAGCAGCTACACAATAGCGGGAGTTGGAGACGAGCAGTACTTC
CDR3: CASSYTIAGVGDEQYF
J: TRBJ2-7
V: TRBV5-1
D: TRBD2
size: -

DNA: TGTGCCAGCAGCTTAGTAGGGTGGGGGGGTCAAGAGACCCAGTACTTC
CDR3: CASSLVGWGGQETQYF
J: TRBJ2-5
V: TRBV7-2
D: TRBD2
size: -

DNA: TGTGCCAGCAGCATAGCGGGAGGGGGGGAGGAGCAGTACTTC
CDR3: CASSIAGGGEEQYF
J: TRBJ2-7
V: TRBV7-9
D: TRBD2
size: few

DNA: TGTGCCATCGGGCAGGGGGACCAGCCCCAGCATTTT
CDR3: CAIGQGDQPQHF
J: TRBJ1-5
V: TRBV10-3
D: TRBD1
size: -

DNA: TGCGCCAGCAGATGGGAGGTCACCGTATATGGCTACACCTTC
CDR3: CASRWEVTVYGYTF
J: TRBJ1-2
V: TRBV5-1
D: -
size: -

DNA: TGTGCCAGCAGCGTAATAGGTAGCGGGAGTCCGACAGATACGCAGTATTTT
CDR3: CASSVIGSGSPTDTQYF
J: TRBJ2-3
V: TRBV9
D: TRBD2
size: -

DNA: TGCGCCAGCAGCTTGGGGCACCAAGGGGGTTCCGACGAGCAGTACTTC
CDR3: CASSLGHQGGSDEQYF
J: TRBJ2-7
V: TRBV5-1
D: -
size: -

DNA: TGTGCCAGCAGCTTACGGTCCGGGGGGATTAGCACAGATACGCAGTATTTT
CDR3: CASSLRSGGISTDTQYF
J: TRBJ2-3
V: TRBV13
D: TRBD2
size: -

DNA: TGTGCCAGCAGCTCCTCGGCCCTCGAGACCCAGTACTTC
CDR3: CASSSSALETQYF
J: TRBJ2-5
V: TRBV7-6
D: -
size: few

DNA: TGTGCCAGTAGCCCCGGGAGGAGCTCCTACGAGCAGTACTTC
CDR3: CASSPGRSSYEQYF
J: TRBJ2-7
V: TRBV19
D: TRBD2
size: few

DNA: TGCGCCAGCAGTGTGAACAGCAATCAGCCCCAGCATTTT
CDR3: CASSVNSNQPQHF
J: TRBJ1-5
V: TRBV10-2
D: -
size: -

DNA: TGTGCCAGTAGTTCAGACATGGAGTATGGCTACACCTTC
CDR3: CASSSDMEYGYTF
J: TRBJ1-2
V: TRBV19
D: -
size: -

DNA: TGTGCCAGCTCACCACAGTCAGGGCATACTGAAGCTTTCTTT
CDR3: CASSPQSGHTEAFF
J: TRBJ1-1
V: TRBV18
D: -
size: -

DNA: TGTGCCATCAGTGAGTCCTTAACGGAGGAGACCCAGTACTTC
CDR3: CAISESLTEETQYF
J: TRBJ2-5
V: TRBV10-3
D: -
size: -